This is a list of T cell receptor beta chains from one sample in a study of PD-1 blockade in classical Hodgkin lymphoma. The assay was immunoSEQ multiplex PCR, and TCRdb's table has in-frame clones only and misses some. Of roughly 28,000 clones listed, 78% are singletons. Sample: peripheral blood mononuclear cells (PBMCs), taken before the second cycle of nivolumab. Every receptor here comes from a human donor with classical Hodgkin lymphoma. The CDR3 runs from the conserved cysteine through the conserved F or W. A D gene is named only where the DNA matches it firmly. Some rows mark clone size as missing; the rest say once, few, many or name a class of expanded clone.

CASSPRTGGSDIQYF,TGTGCCAGCTCACCCCGGACAGGGGGCTCGGACATTCAGTACTTC,TRBD1,TRBV18,-,TRBJ2-4
CASMEGAYGYTF,TGTGCCAGCATGGAGGGCGCCTATGGCTACACCTTC,-,TRBV6-5,-,TRBJ1-2
CAAGGLGQSNTEAFF,TGTGCCGCAGGGGGGCTGGGACAGTCGAACACTGAAGCTTTCTTT,TRBD1,TRBV7-6,-,TRBJ1-1
CASSKIQRGDASYEQYF,TGTGCCAGCAGCAAAATTCAACGGGGAGACGCCTCCTACGAGCAGTACTTC,-,TRBV21-1,-,TRBJ2-7
CASSLQGEKLFF,TGTGCCAGCAGCCTACAGGGGGAAAAACTGTTTTTT,TRBD1,TRBV6-6,-,TRBJ1-4
CASTPDFRGNEQFF,TGTGCCAGTACTCCGGACTTCAGGGGCAATGAGCAGTTCTTC,-,TRBV19,-,TRBJ2-1
CASSFGSPSGTQYF,TGTGCCAGCAGTTTCGGGAGTCCGAGTGGGACCCAGTACTTC,-,TRBV28,-,TRBJ2-5
CASSLAGQGYSPLHF,TGCGCCAGCAGCTTGGCTGGACAGGGATATTCACCCCTCCACTTT,TRBD1,TRBV5-1,-,TRBJ1-6
CASSLAGSTDTQYF,TGTGCCAGCAGCTTGGCGGGGTCTACAGATACGCAGTATTTT,-,TRBV5-6,-,TRBJ2-3
CASSQDMRGLGNQPQHF,TGTGCCAGCAGCCAAGATATGAGGGGATTGGGTAATCAGCCCCAGCATTTT,-,TRBV4-2,-,TRBJ1-5
CASSLRVDRLQPQHF,TGTGCCAGCAGTTTACGGGTCGACAGGTTGCAGCCCCAGCATTTT,-,TRBV27,-,TRBJ1-5
CASSAGTGRSGNTIYF,TGCGCCAGCAGCGCGGGGACAGGGCGGTCTGGAAACACCATATATTTT,TRBD1,TRBV5-1,once,TRBJ1-3
CSVSEGVDAFF,TGCAGCGTTTCCGAGGGGGTAGATGCTTTCTTT,-,TRBV29-1,-,TRBJ1-1
CASSENQSGEQYF,TGTGCCAGCAGTGAAAACCAATCAGGCGAGCAGTATTTT,-,TRBV2,-,TRBJ2-3
CASTRLANGETQYF,TGTGCCAGCACCCGACTAGCAAACGGGGAGACCCAGTACTTC,TRBD2,TRBV7-6,-,TRBJ2-5
CASSPPNRASPLHF,TGTGCCAGCTCACCACCTAACAGGGCTTCACCCCTCCACTTT,-,TRBV18,few,TRBJ1-6
CASSELGIEAYNEQFF,TGTGCCAGCAGTGAATTGGGTATTGAGGCTTACAATGAGCAGTTCTTC,-,TRBV2,-,TRBJ2-1
CASSLATEFYGYTF,TGTGCCAGCAGCTTGGCCACTGAGTTCTATGGCTACACCTTC,-,TRBV5-5,-,TRBJ1-2
CASRTGTANSYEQYF,TGTGCCAGCAGAACCGGGACGGCGAACTCCTACGAGCAGTACTTC,-,TRBV6-5,once,TRBJ2-7
CASRQTGEGRETQYF,TGTGCCAGTAGACAAACAGGGGAAGGTCGAGAGACCCAGTACTTC,TRBD1,TRBV19,medium-sized,TRBJ2-5
CASSEGSQGVLANYGYTF,TGTGCCAGCAGTGAAGGGAGTCAGGGAGTCCTGGCTAACTATGGCTACACCTTC,-,TRBV6-1,-,TRBJ1-2
CASSLQTGSNTGELFF,TGTGCCAGCAGCTTACAGACAGGTTCGAACACCGGGGAGCTGTTTTTT,-,TRBV11-2,once,TRBJ2-2
CASSQVGTPANYGYTF,TGTGCCAGCAGCCAAGTGGGGACACCTGCTAACTATGGCTACACCTTC,-,TRBV4-2,-,TRBJ1-2
CASIRQLSTNEKLFF,TGTGCCAGCATCCGACAGTTGTCAACTAATGAAAAACTGTTTTTT,-,TRBV28,few,TRBJ1-4
CASSLEGGNGYTF,TGTGCCAGCAGCTTAGAAGGAGGGAATGGCTACACCTTC,-,TRBV11-3,-,TRBJ1-2
CASSPRAGASYEQYF,TGCGCCAGCAGCCCCCGAGCGGGGGCGAGCTACGAGCAGTACTTC,TRBD2,TRBV5-1,-,TRBJ2-7
CASSQAHGVTEAFF,TGTGCCAGCAGCCAAGCTCACGGGGTCACTGAAGCTTTCTTT,-,TRBV7-2,medium-sized,TRBJ1-1
CAISETEMQSPLHF,TGTGCCATCAGTGAGACCGAAATGCAGTCACCCCTCCACTTT,-,TRBV10-3,-,TRBJ1-6
CASSQEENGGLGNSPLHF,TGCGCCAGCAGCCAAGAAGAGAATGGAGGGTTAGGGAATTCACCCCTCCACTTT,-,TRBV4-3,-,TRBJ1-6
CASSQEGRGSYNEQFF,TGCGCCAGCAGCCAAGAAGGCAGGGGGTCCTACAATGAGCAGTTCTTC,TRBD1,TRBV4-3,-,TRBJ2-1